This T cell receptor beta chain was recorded in a study of blood T cell repertoires in COVID-19. Study-wide context: Samples came from the United States, Italy and Spain, spanning acute and convalescent COVID-19. T cells, B-cell-depleted T cells, or PBMCs supplied cDNA or gDNA.

Points on this clone: Sequence at one end of the junction differs from germline and may be a read error.

Original processing notes: Reference gene primer amplification gave nucleated cell count estimates. Profiling relied on immunoSEQ multiplex PCR, and the TCRdb table lists in-frame clones only, not all of them. V, J and clone size derive from that table, while D and trimming were established from the DNA sequence. The data show around 620,000 clones, 90% seen once. Per the germline V gene, CDR1 is LNHNV and CDR2 is YYDKDF (reference sequence). CDR3 size: 15 residues. The sample comprised peripheral blood. The sequence was collected from a woman aged 18-29 years with acute or convalescent COVID-19. The chain carries TRBV15 and TRBJ2-7, with 7 bases lining up with TRBD1. In DNA, the CDR3 is TGTGCCACCAGAAGAGGGGGACAGAGCTCCTACGAGCAGTACTTC. It specifies CATRRGGQSSYEQYF.